Listed below are T cell receptor beta chains from one sample, sequenced in a study of T cell repertoires in aging, cancer and after chemotherapy. TCRdb analysed the multiplex PCR reads with MiXCR anew, one entry per CDR3 protein. The profile shows almost 8,500 distinct CDR3 sequences, around 33% of them singletons. Sequences were obtained from blood. Receptor source: a human donor in good health. CDR3s include the opening cysteine and the closing phenylalanine or tryptophan.

v_gene,j_gene,CDR3aa
TRBV4-2,TRBJ1-4,CASSQGTDEKLFF
TRBV11-1,TRBJ2-7,CASRDSGILSYEQYF
TRBV19,TRBJ2-5,CASSRRAGTFLQETQYF
TRBV11-1,TRBJ1-4,CASSHSGTVNEKLFF
TRBV6-2/TRBV6-3,TRBJ2-7,CASSLIPTSRVYEQYF
TRBV7-7,TRBJ1-6,CASSLEANSGRALHF
TRBV18,TRBJ2-7,CASSPRTGSLYEQYF
TRBV6-5,TRBJ2-7,CASSYLTGPGYEQYF
TRBV30,TRBJ2-7,CAWSVYRVPYEQYF
TRBV6-5,TRBJ2-7,CASRGIYEQYF
TRBV13,TRBJ2-3,CASSPLWGAGATDTQYF
TRBV20-1,TRBJ2-2,CSATDRGPTGELFF
TRBV6-1,TRBJ2-1,CASRGLEAEQFF
TRBV19,TRBJ2-2,CASTIGGAGGSTGELFF
TRBV19,TRBJ1-4,CASRGQGLNEKLFF
TRBV30,TRBJ2-7,CAWNRGPYEQYF
TRBV6-5,TRBJ1-6,CASTPGYSPLHF
TRBV29-1,TRBJ2-2,CSVQQVSGELFF
TRBV6-5,TRBJ1-5,CASSYSGVGDQPQHF
TRBV6-2/TRBV6-3,TRBJ1-2,CASTHGGSGYTF
TRBV6-2/TRBV6-3,TRBJ2-7,CASSPGHEAYEQYF
TRBV11-1,TRBJ2-1,CASSLAPTPYIDNEQFF
TRBV6-6,TRBJ2-6,CASSVQGAGANVLTF
TRBV5-1,TRBJ2-1,CASSLDGSYNEQFF
TRBV19,TRBJ1-2,CASSLSAPNYGYTF
TRBV6-1,TRBJ1-4,CASRFPPGTGEEKLFF
TRBV19,TRBJ2-5,CASSKDRGGETQYF
TRBV19,TRBJ2-4,CASSFTSGGNIQYF
TRBV10-3,TRBJ1-2,CAISDSTGYYGYTF
TRBV15,TRBJ1-1,CATSDQLDTEAFF
TRBV6-5,TRBJ1-2,CASSIRQGWVSDYGYTF
TRBV20-1,TRBJ1-2,CSAQVEGRYGYTF
TRBV10-3,TRBJ1-1,CAISLHGTEAFF
TRBV19,TRBJ2-7,CASTPSGFPYEQYF
TRBV6-5,TRBJ1-1,CAISESGSTEAFF
TRBV20-1,TRBJ2-5,CSASRTPSQETQYF
TRBV6-2/TRBV6-3,TRBJ1-3,CASLKGAGNTIYF